This is a list of T cell receptor beta chains from one sample in a study of blood T cell repertoires in COVID-19. The data were produced by immunoSEQ multiplex PCR, yet TCRdb's version contains in-frame clones alone and is incomplete. The sample records 200,000 to 250,000 clones, roughly 80% being singletons. The sample taken for sequencing was peripheral blood. The receptors originated from a woman aged 80 or over with active or convalescent COVID-19. Both conserved end residues are part of each CDR3. D genes are given only for firm matches. The size of a clone is reported for some rows only, either as once, few or many, or as a class for expanded clones.

J gene | clone size | V gene | D gene | CDR3 protein | CDR3 DNA
TRBJ2-3 | . | TRBV5-1 | . | CASSIIQGGTDTQYF | TGCGCCAGCAGTATAATACAGGGGGGGACAGATACGCAGTATTTT
TRBJ1-2 | . | TRBV3-1/TRBV3-2 | TRBD1 | CASSQNEGQIYYGYTF | TGTGCCAGCAGCCAGAACGAGGGACAGATTTACTATGGCTACACCTTC
TRBJ1-5 | few | TRBV12-3/TRBV12-4 | . | CASSFWSQPQHF | TGTGCCAGCAGTTTCTGGAGTCAGCCCCAGCATTTT
TRBJ1-6 | once | TRBV6-2/TRBV6-3 | . | CASSYSSRGQSLHF | TGTGCCAGCAGTTACTCGAGTAGGGGTCAGTCCCTCCACTTT
TRBJ2-3 | . | TRBV19 | TRBD2 | CASSIAPGLGTLWQYF | TGTGCCAGTAGTATAGCCCCGGGACTAGGAACCTTATGGCAGTATTTT
TRBJ2-7 | once | TRBV7-2 | . | CASSLATASPEQYF | TGTGCCAGCAGCTTAGCGACAGCCTCCCCCGAGCAGTACTTC
TRBJ2-7 | . | TRBV4-3 | . | CASSQDIASGGVYEQYF | TGCGCCAGCAGCCAAGATATAGCTTCCGGAGGGGTCTACGAGCAGTACTTC
TRBJ2-7 | . | TRBV5-1 | . | CASSGKLQETYEQYF | TGCGCCAGCAGCGGAAAGTTACAGGAGACCTACGAGCAGTACTTC
TRBJ2-4 | . | TRBV11-2 | . | CASSLSRDKNIQYF | TGTGCCAGCAGCTTAAGCAGGGACAAAAACATTCAGTACTTC
TRBJ2-3 | . | TRBV18 | TRBD2 | CASSPAASGRDTDTQYF | TGTGCCAGCTCACCGGCGGCTAGCGGGAGGGATACAGATACGCAGTATTTT
TRBJ1-1 | . | TRBV7-9 | . | CASSSMGGSVTEAFF | TGTGCCAGCAGTTCCATGGGGGGGTCGGTCACTGAAGCTTTCTTT
TRBJ1-2 | few | TRBV9 | TRBD1 | CASSARTGEATF | TGTGCCAGCAGCGCGAGGACAGGGGAGGCCACCTTC
TRBJ1-3 | few | TRBV7-9 | TRBD1 | CASSSGTDRGNTIYF | TGTGCCAGCAGCTCAGGGACAGATCGTGGAAACACCATATATTTT
TRBJ2-1 | . | TRBV9 | . | CASSVAPATRKNEQFF | TGTGCCAGCAGCGTAGCCCCGGCTACTAGAAAAAATGAGCAGTTCTTC
TRBJ1-5 | . | TRBV5-5 | . | CASSLARQMSGNQPQHF | TGTGCCAGCAGCTTGGCGCGACAGATGAGTGGCAATCAGCCCCAGCATTTT
TRBJ2-2 | . | TRBV3-1/TRBV3-2 | . | CASSQDSVTGELFF | TGTGCCAGCAGCCAAGATAGCGTTACCGGGGAGCTGTTTTTT
TRBJ2-7 | . | TRBV19 | TRBD2 | CASSIGLAGFYEQYF | TGTGCCAGTAGTATTGGACTAGCGGGGTTCTACGAGCAGTACTTC
TRBJ1-1 | . | TRBV11-1 | . | CASSHSRGRTEAFF | TGTGCCAGCAGCCACTCGCGGGGGAGGACTGAAGCTTTCTTT
TRBJ1-1 | . | TRBV19 | . | CASSRRGDTEAFF | TGTGCCAGTAGTCGCCGGGGGGACACTGAAGCTTTCTTT
TRBJ2-3 | . | TRBV4-3 | . | CASSQDGRTHTDTQYF | TGCGCCAGCAGCCAAGATGGTAGAACCCACACAGATACGCAGTATTTT
TRBJ1-2 | . | TRBV6-1 | . | CASSEFRRTNYGYTF | TGTGCCAGCAGTGAATTTCGGAGAACGAACTATGGCTACACCTTC
TRBJ1-2 | few | TRBV6-6 | . | CASINWRGIGYTF | TGTGCCAGCATAAACTGGAGGGGTATAGGCTACACCTTC
TRBJ2-7 | . | TRBV7-2 | . | CASSGGWGRYEQYF | TGTGCCAGCAGCGGCGGTTGGGGCCGTTACGAGCAGTACTTC
TRBJ2-1 | . | TRBV5-1 | . | CASSQRAGTTNEQFF | TGCGCCAGCAGCCAGAGGGCAGGTACTACAAATGAGCAGTTCTTC
TRBJ2-2 | . | TRBV30 | . | CAWSAAVGRGGELFF | TGTGCCTGGAGTGCCGCGGTGGGGCGGGGCGGGGAGCTGTTTTTT
TRBJ2-5 | . | TRBV30 | . | CAWSSDLPQETQYF | TGTGCCTGGAGTTCGGACTTACCCCAAGAGACCCAGTACTTC
TRBJ2-5 | . | TRBV7-6 | TRBD2 | CASSFASGRARETQYF | TGTGCCAGCAGCTTTGCTAGCGGGAGGGCCCGGGAGACCCAGTACTTC
TRBJ2-7 | . | TRBV6-5 | . | CASSPQLASDEQYF | TGTGCCAGCAGTCCCCAACTAGCATCCGACGAGCAGTACTTC
TRBJ2-1 | . | TRBV7-2 | . | CASSTRTYYNEQFF | TGTGCCAGCAGCACCCGGACTTACTACAATGAGCAGTTCTTC
TRBJ1-1 | . | TRBV2 | . | CASSVRGPNTEAFF | TGTGCCAGCAGTGTGCGGGGACCGAACACTGAAGCTTTCTTT
TRBJ1-6 | . | TRBV7-8 | . | CASSLNKSPLHF | TGTGCCAGCAGCTTAAACAAGTCACCCCTCCACTTT
TRBJ2-2 | . | TRBV27 | . | CASSSQVTGELFF | TGTGCCAGCAGCTCCCAGGTCACCGGGGAGCTGTTTTTT
TRBJ2-3 | once | TRBV4-2 | TRBD2 | CASSPRSGGATDTQYF | TGTGCCAGCAGCCCCCGAAGCGGGGGGGCCACAGATACGCAGTATTTT
TRBJ1-4 | . | TRBV11-3 | . | CASSPPGTEKLFF | TGTGCCAGCAGCCCACCCGGGACAGAAAAACTGTTTTTT
TRBJ1-1 | . | TRBV3-1/TRBV3-2 | . | CASSPGVRGLLNTEAFF | TGTGCCAGCAGCCCAGGGGTAAGGGGACTATTGAACACTGAAGCTTTCTTT
TRBJ2-5 | . | TRBV5-4 | TRBD2 | CASSLALAGETQYF | TGTGCCAGCAGCTTAGCACTAGCGGGAGAGACCCAGTACTTC
TRBJ1-1 | . | TRBV5-6 | TRBD1 | CASSSPGQGWTEAFF | TGTGCCAGCAGCTCGCCGGGACAGGGTTGGACTGAAGCTTTCTTT
TRBJ1-6 | . | TRBV19 | TRBD1 | CASTDRPITRSSYNSPLHF | TGTGCCAGTACGGACAGGCCGATCACGCGAAGCTCCTATAATTCACCCCTCCACTTT
TRBJ2-1 | . | TRBV6-5 | TRBD2 | CASSYSWREGYHEQFF | TGTGCCAGCAGTTACTCGTGGCGGGAGGGTTATCATGAGCAGTTCTTC
TRBJ1-5 | few | TRBV5-6 | . | CASSRGDSLNQPQHF | TGTGCCAGCAGCAGAGGCGACAGCCTTAATCAGCCCCAGCATTTT
TRBJ1-6 | once | TRBV7-2 | TRBD1 | CASVGQYNSPLHF | TGTGCCAGCGTGGGACAGTATAATTCACCCCTCCACTTT
TRBJ2-3 | . | TRBV5-1 | TRBD2 | CASSLSGGAADTQYF | TGCGCCAGCAGCCTAAGCGGGGGGGCGGCAGATACGCAGTATTTT
TRBJ2-7 | . | TRBV5-1 | . | CASSLQGSYEQYF | TGCGCCAGCAGCTTGCAGGGCTCCTACGAGCAGTACTTC
TRBJ1-3 | . | TRBV29-1 | TRBD1 | CSVGDRGGNTIYF | TGCAGCGTTGGCGACAGGGGGGGAAACACCATATATTTT
TRBJ2-2 | . | TRBV7-7 | TRBD2 | CASSRGSPTGELFF | TGTGCCAGCAGCCGCGGGAGCCCCACCGGGGAGCTGTTTTTT
TRBJ2-3 | . | TRBV5-1 | . | CASSFGYDTSTDTQYF | TGCGCCAGCAGCTTTGGATATGACACAAGCACAGATACGCAGTATTTT
TRBJ2-1 | . | TRBV5-4 | . | CASSLASISSYNEQFF | TGTGCCAGCAGCTTAGCCTCGATTAGCTCCTACAATGAGCAGTTCTTC
TRBJ1-5 | . | TRBV6-2/TRBV6-3 | . | CASSYDYSNQPQHF | TGTGCCAGCAGTTACGACTATAGCAATCAGCCCCAGCATTTT
TRBJ2-1 | . | TRBV10-3 | TRBD1 | CAISGDRGPYNEQFF | TGTGCCATCAGTGGTGACAGGGGACCCTACAATGAGCAGTTCTTC